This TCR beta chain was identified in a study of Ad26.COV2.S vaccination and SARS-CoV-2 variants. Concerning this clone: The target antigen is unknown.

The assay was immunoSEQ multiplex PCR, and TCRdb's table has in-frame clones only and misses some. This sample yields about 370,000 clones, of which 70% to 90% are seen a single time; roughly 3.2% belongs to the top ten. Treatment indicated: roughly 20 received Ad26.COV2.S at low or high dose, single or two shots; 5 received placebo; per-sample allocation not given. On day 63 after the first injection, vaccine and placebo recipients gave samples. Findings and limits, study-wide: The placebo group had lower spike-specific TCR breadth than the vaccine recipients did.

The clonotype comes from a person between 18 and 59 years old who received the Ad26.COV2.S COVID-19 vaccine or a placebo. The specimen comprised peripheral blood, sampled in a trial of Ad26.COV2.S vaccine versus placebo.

The CDR3 sequence: CASSVGPGDTNEKLFF. Here the CDR3 DNA reads TGTGCCAGCAGCGTAGGGCCGGGGGACACCAATGAAAAACTGTTTTTT. This chain joins TRBV9 and TRBJ1-4, with TRBD1 as a possible D gene (6 bases). The V and J ends lost 0 bases and 5 bases respectively, with 14 bases between them. Germline-derived CDR1 and CDR2 are SGDLS and YYNGEE. This CDR3 is 16 amino acids long.